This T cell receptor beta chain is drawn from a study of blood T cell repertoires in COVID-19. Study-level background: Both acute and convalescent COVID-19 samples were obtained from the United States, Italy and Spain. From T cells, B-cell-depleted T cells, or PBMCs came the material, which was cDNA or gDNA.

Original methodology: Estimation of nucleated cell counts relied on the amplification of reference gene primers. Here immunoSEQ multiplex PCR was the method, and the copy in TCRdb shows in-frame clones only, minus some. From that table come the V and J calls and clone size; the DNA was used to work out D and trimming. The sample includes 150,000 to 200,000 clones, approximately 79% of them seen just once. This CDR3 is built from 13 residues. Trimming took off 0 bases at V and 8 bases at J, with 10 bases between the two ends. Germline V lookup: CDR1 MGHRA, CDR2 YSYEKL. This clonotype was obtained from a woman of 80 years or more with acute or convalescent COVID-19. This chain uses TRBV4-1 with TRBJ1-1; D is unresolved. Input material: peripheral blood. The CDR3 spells CASSQESREEAFF. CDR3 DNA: TGCGCCAGCAGCCAAGAGTCGAGGGAAGAAGCTTTCTTT.